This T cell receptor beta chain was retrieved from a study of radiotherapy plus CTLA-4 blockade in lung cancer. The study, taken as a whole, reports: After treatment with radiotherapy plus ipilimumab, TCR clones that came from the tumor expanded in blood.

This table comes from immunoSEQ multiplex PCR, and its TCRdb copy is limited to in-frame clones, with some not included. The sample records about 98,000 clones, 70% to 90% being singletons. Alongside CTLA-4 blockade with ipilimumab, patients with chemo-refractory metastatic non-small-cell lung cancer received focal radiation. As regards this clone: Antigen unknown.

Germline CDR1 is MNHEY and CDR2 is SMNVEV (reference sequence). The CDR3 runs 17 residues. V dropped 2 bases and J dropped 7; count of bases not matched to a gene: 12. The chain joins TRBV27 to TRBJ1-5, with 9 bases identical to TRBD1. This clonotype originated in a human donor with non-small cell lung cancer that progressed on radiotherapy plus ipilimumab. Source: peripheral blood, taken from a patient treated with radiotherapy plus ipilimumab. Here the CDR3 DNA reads TGTGCCAGCAGTTTAGACGGCCGACAGGGGGGGTTGCAGCCCCAGCATTTT. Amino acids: CASSLDGRQGGLQPQHF.